This T cell receptor (beta chain) was captured by sequencing in a study of blood T cells in healthy people across ages (dated by TCRdb to between 2014 and 2017). Background on the whole study: In model experiments, roughly one uniquely barcoded TCR beta cDNA molecule per two T cells was captured by template switching. To avoid experimental bias, donors of different ages were spread randomly across the sequencing lanes. Two additional independent replicas of 1 million unique cDNA reads from the same blood draw were analyzed for two donors (one aged 18 to 29 and one aged 80 or older). Donors were grouped into four age groups: young (average approximately 16 years), middle-aged (over 35), aged (62) and long-lived (approximately 81). To track age-related changes in TCR beta repertoire diversity, the study relied on deep sequencing normalized with unique cDNA molecular identifiers.

V lost 7 bases and J lost 7 bases; the stretch between them is 20 bases long. The CDR3 starts with the cysteine, ends with the phenylalanine, and has 15 residues. The kept DNA is CDR3 alone, 45 bases in frame from the first base. Libraries were constructed by 5' RACE. Sequencing was carried out with an Illumina HiSeq 2500. A second PCR of roughly 7 to 12 cycles was run with a J-beta primer mix and a sample-barcoded 5' primer. Each TCR beta cDNA molecule received a unique molecular identifier from a template-switch 5' adaptor carrying 12 random nucleotides. At least 2.5 million CDR3-containing paired-end reads were obtained from each sample. The Mint cDNA synthesis kit, primed by a TRBC-specific oligonucleotide, was used to synthesize first-strand cDNA from all RNA. After uracil-DNA glycosylase treatment, a first 18-cycle PCR used universal primers M1SS and BC2_uni_R on all cDNA. The original pipeline was this. Normalization of each sample was performed by random selection of 1 million high-quality reads, each carrying a distinct molecular identifier. Instead of being binned into consensus sequences, reads with shared molecular identifiers were discarded. MiTCR, set to a Q25 quality threshold and the strictest error-elimination algorithm, was used for CDR3 identification, clonotype clustering and error correction. A nonparametric unseen species model using Euler transformation provided a lower-bound estimate of total TCR beta diversity. The raw public reads went through TCRdb reprocessing: fastp at Q25, MiXCR clone calling, in-frame beta chains kept. Identical CDR3 protein sequences are pooled into one entry, listed with their most common genes and DNA. TCRdb, not the authors, supplied the V and J calls. This sample holds some 1.1 million distinct CDR3 sequences; 30% to 40% were observed only once. About an eighth of the sample rests with the top ten.

A remark on this clonotype: The antigen it binds to is not known. Base qualities were left out, and no much larger clone turns up one base away.

Broader findings and caveats from the paper: Observed TCR beta diversity per million T cells fell roughly linearly with age, and a significant reduction was already apparent by age around 40. Total diversity estimates from one million sequenced T cells were considered lower bounds and underestimates. Conclusive comparison of naive and antigen-experienced compartments was prevented by the profiling of bulk unsorted PBMCs. The long-lived group showed more naive CD4+ T cells, fewer expanded clones and increased TCR diversity than the aged group, suggesting age selection. The CMV infection status of donors was not known, potentially confounding age-related changes in expanded clonotypes. A strong correlation was found between observed TCR beta diversity and the percentage of naive T cells measured by flow cytometry.

Donors were around 37 systemically healthy Caucasian individuals from Russia aged 6 to 90 years. Each donor gave 8 to 10 milliliters of peripheral blood, collected into EDTA-treated Vacutainer tubes. Ficoll-Paque density-gradient centrifugation was used to isolate PBMCs, with at least 7 million per sample. Trizol reagent was used to extract total RNA from PBMCs, with at least 5.5 micrograms per sample. For every donor, flow cytometry on a PBMC aliquot measured the percentage of naive CD45RAhigh/CD27high T cells. The source is a man aged 18 to 30 in good health. The chain is encoded by TRBV12-3 or TRBV12-4 joined to TRBJ2-1, with a tentative D gene TRBD1 over 5 matching bases. The material sequenced was blood. The DNA sequence follows: TGTGCCAGCACCCTGGGGCACAACACGGGTAATGAGCAGTTCTTC. Its product reads: CASTLGHNTGNEQFF.